This T cell receptor beta chain was obtained from a study of cytomegalovirus exposure and HLA in healthy donors. The study, taken as a whole, reports: According to an earlier analysis, most TCR beta V segments yielded productive rearrangements about 87% or about 30% of the time.

The study ran its PCR with 60 Vbeta and 13 Jbeta primers. This table comes from immunoSEQ multiplex PCR, and its TCRdb copy is limited to in-frame clones, with some not included. Counted here are some 160,000 clones, over 70% occurring once; the ten biggest clones make up approximately 6.8%. Comment on this clone: The antigen remains unidentified.

The origin of this receptor is a woman aged 40 to 50 in good health and CMV-seropositive. Sequencing used PBMCs.

In DNA, the CDR3 is TGTGCCAGCAGCTTAGTGTCCGGGACTACCAAAACCGGGGAGCTGTTTTTT. Its translation: CASSLVSGTTKTGELFF. The genes are TRBV11-2 and TRBJ2-2; 7 bases are shared with TRBD2. Per the germline V gene, CDR1 is SGHAT and CDR2 is FQNNGV. This CDR3 has 17 residues. V dropped 1 base and J dropped 5; count of bases not matched to a gene: 10.